These 27 T cell receptor beta chains share one sample of origin, sequenced in a study of blood T cell repertoires in COVID-19. The table came from immunoSEQ multiplex PCR; TCRdb's copy has only in-frame clones and leaves some out. The table lists more than 150,000 clones, roughly nine tenths of them singletons. Material: peripheral blood. The receptors shown here come from a man aged 70-80 years with active or convalescent COVID-19.

For the CDR3, the DNA is TGCGCCAGCAGCTTGGGACAGGGATCATCGAACACTGAAGCTTTCTTT. This sequence encodes CASSLGQGSSNTEAFF. This chain links TRBV5-1 with TRBJ1-1, with 7 bases identical to TRBD1. The germline gives CDR1 SGHRS, CDR2 YFSETQ. CDR3 size: 16 residues. V was pared by 0 bases and J by 1 base, with 6 bases of the junction left unmatched.

This chain links TRBV11-2 with TRBJ1-1; maybe TRBD1 (6 bases). The ends were cut back, 6 bases at V and 3 bases at J, with 17 bases in the middle. The length of the CDR3 is 15 residues. Germline CDR1 reads SGHAT; CDR2 reads FQNNGV. The CDR3 protein is CASSPSSQGYTEAFF. The CDR3 nucleotides read TGTGCCAGCAGTCCCTCTTCGCAGGGGTACACTGAAGCTTTCTTT.

The chain is built from TRBV27 and TRBJ2-1; 9 bases agree with TRBD2. V lost 7 bases to trimming and J lost 9 bases; unmatched junction nucleotides: 16. This CDR3 is 16 amino acids long. Germline CDR1 reads MNHEY; CDR2 reads SMNVEV (reference sequence). Written as DNA, the CDR3 is TGTGCCAGCAAGCAGCGGGGGGTCCGGTATGCGGTTGAGCAGTTCTTC. Its translation: CASKQRGVRYAVEQFF.

The V gene is TRBV3-1 (or the pseudogene TRBV3-2), the J gene TRBJ2-5; possible D gene TRBD1, 5 bases. Between the trimmed V and J ends, which lost 4 bases and 2 bases, there was a span of 5 bases. The CDR3 is 12 residues long. The germline V gene has CDR1 LGHDT and CDR2 YNNKEL (reference sequence). Here the CDR3 reads CASSRQQETQYF. CDR3 coding DNA: TGTGCCAGCAGCCGACAGCAAGAGACCCAGTACTTC.

V gene TRBV6-5 combines with J gene TRBJ2-7; D may be TRBD2 (6 bases). CDR3 length: 13 amino acids. The V end lost 4 bases, the J end lost 5 bases, and 12 bases lay between the germline ends. CDR1 and CDR2 from the germline V gene are MNHEY and SVGAGI. CDR3 nucleotide sequence: TGTGCCAGCAGTTCCACGCGGAGGGACGAGCAGTACTTC. It translates to CASSSTRRDEQYF.

The CDR3 DNA reads TGTGCCAGTAGTATCGGGGGTATGCGGACTGAAGCTTTCTTT. Protein product: CASSIGGMRTEAFF. The chain links TRBV19 to TRBJ1-1; D is possibly TRBD1 (5 bases). Germline values: CDR1 LNHDA, CDR2 SQIVND (reference sequence). Trimming cost V 3 bases and J 5 bases, with 13 bases left between them. The CDR3 length is 14 residues.

This clone has more than one count but fewer than ten. The chain is built from TRBV11-1 and TRBJ2-3, with D hard to call. In germline, CDR1 is SGHAT, CDR2 FQDESV (reference sequence). This CDR3 comprises 14 residues. V was trimmed by 0 bases and J by 0 bases, leaving 4 bases between them. This CDR3 reads CASSLASSTDTQYF. In nucleotides, the CDR3 is TGTGCCAGCAGCTTAGCCTCCAGCACAGATACGCAGTATTTT.

V gene TRBV7-2 combines with J gene TRBJ1-3, with D uncertain. With 5 bases removed from V and 2 bases from J, the gap between germline ends came to 13 bases. The CDR3 length is 15 residues. The V gene's germline CDR1 is SGHTA and CDR2 FQGNSA. Written as DNA, the CDR3 is TGTGCCAGCAGCCCAGGACCCGGGACTGGAAACACCATATATTTT. This translates into CASSPGPGTGNTIYF. Together with reference TRBV7-2 and TRBJ1-3, the CDR3 gives the full variable domain: GAGVSQSPSNKVTEKGKDVELRCDPISGHTALYWYRQSLGQGLEFLIYFQGNSAPDKSGLPSDRFSAERTGGSVSTLTIQRTQQEDSAVYLCASSPGPGTGNTIYFGEGSWLTVV.

The rearrangement uses TRBV7-8 and TRBJ1-1; D call uncertain. Germline V CDR1 and CDR2: SGHVS, FQNEAQ. The CDR3 covers 14 residues. Trimming took 7 bases from V and 0 from J, leaving 12 bases between them. This CDR3 is CASKIDGMNTEAFF. In nucleotides, the CDR3 is TGTGCCAGCAAGATCGACGGGATGAACACTGAAGCTTTCTTT.

The DNA for the CDR3 is TGTGCCAGCAGTTACGGGACGTCGGGGGGCTACGAGCAGTACTTC. Encoded protein: CASSYGTSGGYEQYF. The V gene is TRBV6-6, the J gene TRBJ2-7; TRBD2 matches at 7 bases. Unmatched junction bases numbered 7, after V lost 2 bases and J lost 3 bases. This CDR3 comprises 15 residues. Germline V lookup: CDR1 MNHNY, CDR2 SVGAGI (reference sequence).

The rearrangement joins TRBV4-1 to TRBJ2-7, with TRBD1 matching 9 bases. V lost 0 bases and J lost 3; bases outside the gene matches: 9. CDR3 size: 17 residues. Germline V lookup: CDR1 MGHRA, CDR2 YSYEKL. The DNA of the CDR3 is TGCGCCAGCAGCCAAGAAGGCCTCGGACAGGGGAGCTACGAGCAGTACTTC. Protein: CASSQEGLGQGSYEQYF.

The chain recombines TRBV5-6 with TRBJ1-2; possibly TRBD1 for D (6 bases). This CDR3 is 14 amino acids long. In germline, CDR1 is SGHDT, CDR2 YYEEEE. Between the trimmed V and J ends, which lost 4 bases and 0 bases, there was a span of 10 bases. CDR3 nucleotides: TGTGCCAGCAGCAGCGGGACATCTAACTATGGCTACACCTTC. It translates to CASSSGTSNYGYTF.

The rearrangement joins TRBV28 to TRBJ1-5; D not resolved. Trimming cost V 7 bases and J 0 bases, with 10 bases left between them. Germline CDR1 is MDHEN and CDR2 is SYDVKM. The CDR3 contains 14 residues. CDR3 in amino acids: CASIQANSNQPQHF. CDR3 DNA sequence: TGTGCCAGCATCCAAGCCAATAGCAATCAGCCCCAGCATTTT.

The rearrangement links TRBV10-3 to TRBJ2-6; D may be TRBD1 (5 bases). CDR1 and CDR2 from the germline V gene are ENHRY and SYGVKD. Trimming left V 6 bases short and J 2 bases short, with 8 bases between. This CDR3 is built from 14 residues. CDR3 loop: CAISQGTGANVLTF. The CDR3 DNA reads TGTGCCATCAGCCAGGGTACTGGGGCCAACGTCCTGACTTTC.

This sequence joins TRBV5-4 and TRBJ1-1; D might be TRBD1 (6 bases). Trimming removed 4 bases from V and 5 bases from J, with 12 bases in between. CDR1 is SGHNT, CDR2 YYREEE, per germline (reference sequence). This CDR3 region has 13 residues. As DNA, the CDR3 is TGTGCCAGCAGCCCGACGGGACAAACTGAAGCTTTCTTT. Protein: CASSPTGQTEAFF.

This CDR3 reads CASSPVRGSGNTIYF. The CDR3 bases are TGTGCCAGCTCACCGGTCAGGGGTTCAGGAAACACCATATATTTT. The genes are TRBV18 and TRBJ1-3; D might be TRBD1 (6 bases). The CDR3 runs 15 residues. Trimming removed 3 bases at V and 4 bases at J, with 13 bases between. Germline loops: CDR1 KGHSH, CDR2 LQKENI.

The chain joins TRBV4-3 to TRBJ1-1; weak D call: TRBD1 (6 bases). Looked up from germline, CDR1 is LGHNA and CDR2 is YSLEER. Trimming removed 2 bases from V and 0 bases from J, with 10 bases in between. The CDR3 covers 15 residues. Written as DNA, the CDR3 is TGCGCCAGCAGCCAAAACAGGGCAATGAACACTGAAGCTTTCTTT. Translating it yields CASSQNRAMNTEAFF.

The chain combines TRBV29-1 with TRBJ2-1; 8 bases fit TRBD1. The trim removed 0 bases at V and 3 bases at J, leaving 4 bases unmatched. CDR1 is SQVTM and CDR2 is ANQGSEA in the germline V gene. The length of the CDR3 is 15 residues. As DNA, the CDR3 is TGCAGCGTTGAAGAGCGGGACAGGCGCTACAATGAGCAGTTCTTC. Its protein is CSVEERDRRYNEQFF.

This clone was seen a handful of times. V is TRBV18 and J is TRBJ2-1; TRBD2 is a possible D gene (6 bases). This CDR3 is 14 amino acids long. V gave up 4 bases and J gave up 5 bases, with 12 bases separating them. CDR1 and CDR2 (germline): KGHSH, LQKENI. The CDR3 loop reads CASSQGGLDNEQFF. The CDR3 DNA sequence: TGTGCCAGCTCACAAGGAGGGTTGGACAATGAGCAGTTCTTC.

The rearrangement joins TRBV5-8 to TRBJ1-3, with 7 nucleotides matching TRBD1. Germline values: CDR1 SGHTS, CDR2 YDEGEE. Germline trimming cut 3 bases from V and 0 bases from J; bases unmatched to any gene: 3. The CDR3 runs 15 residues. CDR3 residues: CASSSGQSSGNTIYF. The CDR3, as DNA: TGTGCCAGCAGCTCGGGACAGAGCTCTGGAAACACCATATATTTT.

The chain links TRBV29-1 to TRBJ2-5; D is uncertain. Trimming removed 8 bases at V and 5 bases at J, with 12 bases between. CDR3 length: 11 residues. Germline assignment: CDR1 SQVTM and CDR2 ANQGSEA. The CDR3 DNA reads as TGCAGCCCCGAGGTCGGGGAGACCCAGTACTTC. The encoded protein is CSPEVGETQYF.

The chain has TRBV19 and TRBJ1-1, with a possible D match to TRBD1 (6 bases). The CDR3 spans 15 residues. The ends were cut back, 3 bases at V and 1 base at J, with 12 bases in the middle. The germline V gene has CDR1 LNHDA and CDR2 SQIVND (reference sequence). Here the CDR3 reads CASSMGTKGNTEAFF. The CDR3 nucleotides read TGTGCCAGTAGTATGGGGACAAAAGGGAACACTGAAGCTTTCTTT. Full variable domain (outside the CDR3, taken from reference TRBV19 and TRBJ1-1): DGGITQSPKYLFRKEGQNVTLSCEQNLNHDAMYWYRQDPGQGLRLIYYSQIVNDFQKGDIAEGYSVSREKKESFPLTVTSAQKNPTAFYLCASSMGTKGNTEAFFGQGTRLTVV.

J is TRBJ2-1 and V is TRBV2, with D tentatively TRBD2 (7 bases). The CDR3 totals 14 residues. The germline gives CDR1 SNHLY, CDR2 FYNNEI. Trimming cost V 7 bases and J 5 bases, with 15 bases left between them. This chain's CDR3 is CASTMGGPDNEQFF. The CDR3 bases are TGTGCCAGCACCATGGGGGGGCCCGACAATGAGCAGTTCTTC.

The chain recombines TRBV5-6 with TRBJ2-1; tentatively, D is TRBD2 (5 bases). The germline gives CDR1 SGHDT, CDR2 YYEEEE. This CDR3 is 13 amino acids long. Trimming shortened V by 6 bases and J by 12 bases, and 19 bases separated the two germline ends. CDR3 sequence (DNA): TGTGCCAGCAAGGCTAGAGGGTGGGTTGGGCAGTTCTTC. This sequence encodes CASKARGWVGQFF.

The chain is built from TRBV6-5 and TRBJ2-7; 10 bases align to TRBD1. Germline CDR1 MNHEY, CDR2 SVGAGI. The V and J ends lost 7 bases and 3 bases, in that order; junction bases with no gene match: 9. The CDR3 contains 15 residues. CDR3 DNA sequence: TGTGCCAGCATGGGACAGGGGATACGAAACTACGAGCAGTACTTC. This sequence encodes CASMGQGIRNYEQYF.

V and J are TRBV7-2 and TRBJ2-2; D is ambiguous. Germline V gene lookup returns CDR1 SGHTA and CDR2 FQGNSA. This CDR3 has 16 amino acids. Trimming removed 1 base from V and 7 bases from J, with 16 bases in between. The CDR3 sequence is CASSLGVPLVDGELFF. The CDR3 DNA reads TGTGCCAGCAGCTTAGGCGTCCCCCTCGTTGACGGGGAGCTGTTTTTT.

The V and J genes are TRBV29-1 and TRBJ2-2, with 12 bases aligning to TRBD2. Germline-derived CDR1 and CDR2 are SQVTM and ANQGSEA. There are 14 residues in the CDR3. V shed 6 bases, J shed 1 base, and the junction held 0 bases outside the gene matches. The CDR3 DNA follows: TGCAGCGTGACTAGCGGGAGGAACACCGGGGAGCTGTTTTTT. Translation gives CSVTSGRNTGELFF.